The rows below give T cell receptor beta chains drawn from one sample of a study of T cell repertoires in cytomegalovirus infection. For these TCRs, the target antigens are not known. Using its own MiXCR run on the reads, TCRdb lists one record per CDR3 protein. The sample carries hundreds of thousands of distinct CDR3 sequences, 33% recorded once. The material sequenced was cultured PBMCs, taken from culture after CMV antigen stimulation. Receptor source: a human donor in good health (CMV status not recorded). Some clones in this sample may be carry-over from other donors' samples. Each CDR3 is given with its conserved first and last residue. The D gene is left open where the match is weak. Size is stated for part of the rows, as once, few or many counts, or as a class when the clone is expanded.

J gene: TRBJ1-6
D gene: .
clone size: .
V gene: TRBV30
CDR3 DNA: TGTGCCTGGAACCGAGGACTTCCTTATAATTCACCCCTCCACTTT
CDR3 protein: CAWNRGLPYNSPLHF

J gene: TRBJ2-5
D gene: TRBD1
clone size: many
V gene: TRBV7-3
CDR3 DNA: TGTGCCAGCAGCCTACAGGGGGCGCGATCAGAGACCCAGTACTTC
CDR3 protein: CASSLQGARSETQYF

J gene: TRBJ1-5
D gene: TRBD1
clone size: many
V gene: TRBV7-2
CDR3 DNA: TGTGCCAGCAGCCCAACCGGGACAGCGGGGTATAGCAATCAGCCCCAGCATTTT
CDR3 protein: CASSPTGTAGYSNQPQHF

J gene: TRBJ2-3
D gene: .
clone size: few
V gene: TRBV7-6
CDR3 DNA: TGTGCCAGCAGCTTAGGGAGAGCGGACGGCACAGATACGCAGTATTTT
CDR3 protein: CASSLGRADGTDTQYF

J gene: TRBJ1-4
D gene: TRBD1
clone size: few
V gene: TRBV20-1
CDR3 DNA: TGCAGTGCTAGAGATCGGACAGGGAATGGAGGGCGTGAAAAACTGTTTTTT
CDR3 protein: CSARDRTGNGGREKLFF

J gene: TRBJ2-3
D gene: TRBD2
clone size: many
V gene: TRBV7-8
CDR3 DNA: TGTGCCAGCAGCTTAAACCCCTCCTTAGGGAGCGGGAGATATACGCAGTATTTT
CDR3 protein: CASSLNPSLGSGRYTQYF

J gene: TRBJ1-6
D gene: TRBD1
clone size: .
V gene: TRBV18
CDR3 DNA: TGTGCCAGCTCAGCGACAGGGGAAGATTCACCCCTCCACTTT
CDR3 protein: CASSATGEDSPLHF

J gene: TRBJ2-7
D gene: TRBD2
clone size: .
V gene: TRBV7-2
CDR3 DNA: TGTGCCAGCAGCTCCGGTCCGGGACTAGCGGTCTTC
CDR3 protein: CASSSGPGLAVF

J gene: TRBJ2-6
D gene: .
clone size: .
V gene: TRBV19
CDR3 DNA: TGTGCCAGTAGCGACCTTGAGGGGAGTGGGGCCAACGTCCTGACTTTC
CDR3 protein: CASSDLEGSGANVLTF

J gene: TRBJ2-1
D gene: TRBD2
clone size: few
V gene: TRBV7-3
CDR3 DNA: TGTGCCAGCAGCTTAATACCTAGCGGGTTCAATGAGCAGTTCTTC
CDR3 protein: CASSLIPSGFNEQFF

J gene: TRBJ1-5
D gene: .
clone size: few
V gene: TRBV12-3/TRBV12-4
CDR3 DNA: TGTGCCAGCAGCATCCGGGGGCTTGGTCAGCCCCAGCATTTT
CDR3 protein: CASSIRGLGQPQHF

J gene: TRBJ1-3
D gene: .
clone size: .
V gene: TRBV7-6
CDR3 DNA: TGTGCCAGCAGCGGGGCGGGTCCTGGAAACACCATATATTTT
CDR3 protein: CASSGAGPGNTIYF

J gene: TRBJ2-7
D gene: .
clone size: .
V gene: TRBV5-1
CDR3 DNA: TGCGCCAGCAGCTTGGCAACAGGAACCTACGAGCAGTACTTC
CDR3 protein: CASSLATGTYEQYF

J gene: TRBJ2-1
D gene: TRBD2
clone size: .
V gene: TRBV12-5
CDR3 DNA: TGTGCTAGTGGGGTGAACCTAGCGGGTTACAATGAGCAGTTCTTC
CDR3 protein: CASGVNLAGYNEQFF

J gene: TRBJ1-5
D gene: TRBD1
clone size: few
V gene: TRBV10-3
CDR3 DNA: TGTGCCATCAGCACAGGGGACAATCAGCCCCAGCATTTT
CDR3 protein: CAISTGDNQPQHF

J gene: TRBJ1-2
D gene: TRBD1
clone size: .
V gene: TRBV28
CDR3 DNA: TGTGCCAGCAGCCGGGGACAGGCCCTAACTATGGTTAGAGGCTACACCTTC
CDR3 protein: CASSRGQALTMVRGYTF

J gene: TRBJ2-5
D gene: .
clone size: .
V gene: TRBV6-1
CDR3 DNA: TGTGCCAGCAGTTGGACTGGTACCCAAGAGACCCAGTACTTC
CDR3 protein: CASSWTGTQETQYF

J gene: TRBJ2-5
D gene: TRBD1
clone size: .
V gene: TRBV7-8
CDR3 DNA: TGTGCCAGCAGCGATTTACAGGGGGTCGGAGAGACCCAGTACTTC
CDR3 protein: CASSDLQGVGETQYF

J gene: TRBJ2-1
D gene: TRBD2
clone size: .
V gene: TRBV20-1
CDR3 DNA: TGCAGTGCTCGGACTAGCGTTAGTGCGCCCAGCTCCTACAATGAGCAGTTCTTC
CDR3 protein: CSARTSVSAPSSYNEQFF

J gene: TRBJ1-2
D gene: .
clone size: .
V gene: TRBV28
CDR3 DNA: TGTGCCAGCAGCAGCAGAACCTATGGCTACACCTTC
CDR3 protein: CASSSRTYGYTF

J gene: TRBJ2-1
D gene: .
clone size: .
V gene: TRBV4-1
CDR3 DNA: TGCGCCAGCAGCCAAGATGGCCGGGCCCCCATTTTCTTC
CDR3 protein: CASSQDGRAPIFF

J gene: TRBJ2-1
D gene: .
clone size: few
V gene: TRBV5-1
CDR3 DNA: TGCGCCAGCAGCTTAATTGACGTGGTTGAGCAGTTCTTC
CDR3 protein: CASSLIDVVEQFF

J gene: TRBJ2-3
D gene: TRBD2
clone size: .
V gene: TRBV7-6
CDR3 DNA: TGTGCCAGCAGCTCGCACGCGGGAGGGCCGGGCGCAGATACGCAGTATTTT
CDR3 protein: CASSSHAGGPGADTQYF

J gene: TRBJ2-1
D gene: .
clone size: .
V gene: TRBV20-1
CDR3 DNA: TGCAGTGCTAGAGATAGCGGTAGTGAGCAGTTCTTC
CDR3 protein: CSARDSGSEQFF

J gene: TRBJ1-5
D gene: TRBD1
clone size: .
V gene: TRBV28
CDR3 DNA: TGTGCCAGTTGGACAGGGAAGTGGCGGCAGCCCCAGCATTTT
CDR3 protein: CASWTGKWRQPQHF

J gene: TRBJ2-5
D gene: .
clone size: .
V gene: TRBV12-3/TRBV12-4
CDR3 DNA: TGTGCCAGCAGTTTAGGTTCGGGGCTTCGGGAGACCCAGTACTTC
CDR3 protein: CASSLGSGLRETQYF

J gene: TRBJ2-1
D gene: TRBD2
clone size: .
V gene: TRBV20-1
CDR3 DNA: TGCAGTGCCCGACGCGGGAGACTAGCGGCCATGAGCTCCTACAATGAGCAGTTCTTC
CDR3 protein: CSARRGRLAAMSSYNEQFF

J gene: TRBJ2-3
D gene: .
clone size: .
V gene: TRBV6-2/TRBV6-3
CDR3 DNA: TGTGCCAGCAGTTATCGAGGGGGAGGGGGTACCACAGATACGCAGTATTTT
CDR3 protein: CASSYRGGGGTTDTQYF

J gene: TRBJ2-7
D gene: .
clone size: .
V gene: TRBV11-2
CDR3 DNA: TGTGCCAGCAGCTTAGTTTTTGGCGGAACCTACGAGCAGTACTTC
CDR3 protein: CASSLVFGGTYEQYF

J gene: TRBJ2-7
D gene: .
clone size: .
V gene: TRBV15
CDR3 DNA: TGTGCCACCAGTATACGGGATCTTAACGAGCAGTACTTC
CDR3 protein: CATSIRDLNEQYF

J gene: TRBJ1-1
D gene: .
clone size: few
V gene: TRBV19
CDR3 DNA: TGTGCCAGTAGTATAGATGACACACCGACGGCTGAAGCTTTCTTT
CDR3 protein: CASSIDDTPTAEAFF

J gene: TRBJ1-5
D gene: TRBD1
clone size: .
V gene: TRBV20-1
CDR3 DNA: TGCAGTGCTAGTACGACAGGGCTCGGCAATCAGCCCCAGCATTTT
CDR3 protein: CSASTTGLGNQPQHF

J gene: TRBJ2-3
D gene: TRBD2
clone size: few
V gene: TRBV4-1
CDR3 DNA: TGTGCCAGCAGCCAAGATCCGACTAGCGGCGGAGAAGATACGCAGTATTTT
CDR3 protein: CASSQDPTSGGEDTQYF

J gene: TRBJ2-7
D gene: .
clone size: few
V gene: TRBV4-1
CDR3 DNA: TGCGCCAGCAGCGGAACCTACGAGCAGTACTTC
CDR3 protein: CASSGTYEQYF

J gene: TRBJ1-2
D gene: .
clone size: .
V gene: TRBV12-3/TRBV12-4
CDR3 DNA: TGTGCCAGCAGCTTCGACGGGGGCTATGGCTACACCTTC
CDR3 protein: CASSFDGGYGYTF

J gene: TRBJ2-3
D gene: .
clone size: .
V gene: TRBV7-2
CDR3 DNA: TGTGCCAGCAGCTTAGGCGGGGAACCAGATACGCAGTATTTT
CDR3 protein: CASSLGGEPDTQYF

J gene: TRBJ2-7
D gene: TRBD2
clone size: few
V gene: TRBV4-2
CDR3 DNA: TGTGCCAGCAGCCAACAATCGAGCCCCGGGACTAGGGCATACGAGCAGTACTTC
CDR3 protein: CASSQQSSPGTRAYEQYF

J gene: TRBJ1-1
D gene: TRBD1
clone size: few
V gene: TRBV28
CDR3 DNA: TGTGCCAGCAGCTCCGACAGGGGCACTGAAGCTTTCTTT
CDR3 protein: CASSSDRGTEAFF

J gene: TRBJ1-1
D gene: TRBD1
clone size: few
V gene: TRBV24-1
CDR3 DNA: TGTGCCACCAGGGAGGGGACAGGGAAGAACACTGAAGCTTTCTTT
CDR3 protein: CATREGTGKNTEAFF

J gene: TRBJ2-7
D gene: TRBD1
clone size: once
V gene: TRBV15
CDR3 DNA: TGTGCCACCAGCGGGGTGGACAGGGGCGAGCAGTACTTC
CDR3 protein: CATSGVDRGEQYF

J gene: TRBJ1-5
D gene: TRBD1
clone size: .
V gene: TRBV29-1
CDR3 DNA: TGCAGCGTTACGGACAGGGAGGATCAGCCCCAGCATTTT
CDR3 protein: CSVTDREDQPQHF

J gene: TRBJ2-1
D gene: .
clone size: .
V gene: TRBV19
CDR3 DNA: TGTGCCAGTAACGTGGGGGACTGGGGCTACAATGAGCAGTTCTTC
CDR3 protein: CASNVGDWGYNEQFF

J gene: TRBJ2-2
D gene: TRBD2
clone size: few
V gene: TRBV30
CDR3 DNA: TGTGCCTGGACTAGCGGGAGTAGGAGCACCGGGGAGCTGTTTTTT
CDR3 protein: CAWTSGSRSTGELFF

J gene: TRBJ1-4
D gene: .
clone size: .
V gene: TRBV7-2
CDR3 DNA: TGTGCCAGCACCCGCAATATTGCAACTAATGAAAAACTGTTTTTT
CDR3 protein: CASTRNIATNEKLFF

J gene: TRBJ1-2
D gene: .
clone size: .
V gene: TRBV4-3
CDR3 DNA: TGCGCCAGCAGCCAAGAATCAACCACTAACTATGGCTACACCTTC
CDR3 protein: CASSQESTTNYGYTF

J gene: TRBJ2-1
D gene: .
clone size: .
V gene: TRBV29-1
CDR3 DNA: TGCAGCGTTACAGTCTCCTACAATGAGCAGTTCTTC
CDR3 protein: CSVTVSYNEQFF

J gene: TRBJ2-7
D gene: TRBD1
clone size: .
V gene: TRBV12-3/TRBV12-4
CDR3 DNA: TGTGCCAGCAGTTTAGCCGGGACAGGGCCCCATTCCTACGAGCAGTACTTC
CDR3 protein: CASSLAGTGPHSYEQYF

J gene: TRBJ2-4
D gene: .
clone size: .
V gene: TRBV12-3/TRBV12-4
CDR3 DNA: TGTGCCAGCAGCCCCCCCTCGGCCAAAAACATTCAGTACTTC
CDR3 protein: CASSPPSAKNIQYF

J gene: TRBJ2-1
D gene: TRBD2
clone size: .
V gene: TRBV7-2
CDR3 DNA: TGTGCCAGCAGCTCCTTAGCCCCCGGGACTAGTGTAGAAGATGAGCAGTTCTTC
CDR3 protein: CASSSLAPGTSVEDEQFF

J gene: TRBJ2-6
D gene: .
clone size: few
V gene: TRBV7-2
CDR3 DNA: TGTGCCAGCAGCTTCACTGGGGCCAACGTCCTGACTTTC
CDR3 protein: CASSFTGANVLTF

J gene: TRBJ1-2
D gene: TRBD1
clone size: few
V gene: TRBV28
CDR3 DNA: TGTGCCAGCAGTGCGGACAGGGTCTATGGCTACACCTTC
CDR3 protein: CASSADRVYGYTF

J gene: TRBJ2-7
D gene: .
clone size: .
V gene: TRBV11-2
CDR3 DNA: TGTGCCAGCAGCCCCGGGACACATACAACCTACGAGCAGTACTTC
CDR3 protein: CASSPGTHTTYEQYF

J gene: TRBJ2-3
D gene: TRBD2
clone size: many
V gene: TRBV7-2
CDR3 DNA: TGTGCCAGCAGCTCCCCTAGCGGGAGGTTCCTCGATACGCAGTATTTT
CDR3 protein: CASSSPSGRFLDTQYF

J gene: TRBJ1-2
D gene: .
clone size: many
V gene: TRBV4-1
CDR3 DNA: TGCGCCAGCAGCCAAGTTGGGCGGGTCGGAGGGGACTATGGCTACACCTTC
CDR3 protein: CASSQVGRVGGDYGYTF

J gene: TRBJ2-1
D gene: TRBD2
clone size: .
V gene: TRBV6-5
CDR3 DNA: TGTGCCAGCAGCCGTAGCGGGCCCTACAATGAGCAGTTCTTC
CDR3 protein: CASSRSGPYNEQFF

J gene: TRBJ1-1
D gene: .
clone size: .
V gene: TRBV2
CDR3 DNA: TGTGCCAATAAAGACAGGCTGAACACTGAAGCTTTCTTT
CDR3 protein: CANKDRLNTEAFF

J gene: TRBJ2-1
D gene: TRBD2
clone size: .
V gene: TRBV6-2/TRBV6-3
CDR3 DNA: TGTGCCAGCAGTAGGGACTATCACCCCCAGCTCAATGAGCAGTTCTTC
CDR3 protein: CASSRDYHPQLNEQFF